Shown below are 32 T cell receptor beta chains from a single sample sequenced in a study of blood T cell repertoires in COVID-19. Measured with immunoSEQ multiplex PCR; TCRdb has only the in-frame clones, and not every one. The sample consists of over 130,000 clones, 85% of them appearing once. Sequencing was done on a sample of peripheral blood. Source of these receptors: a middle-aged man with acute or convalescent COVID-19.

The chain couples TRBV23-1 to TRBJ2-7, with TRBD1 matching 9 bases. TRBV23-1 is an ORF, and what it does is uncertain. The CDR3 length is 19 residues. Germline trimming cut 0 bases from V and 7 bases from J; bases unmatched to any gene: 19. CDR3 region: CASSQSYRCLRQGEGEQYF. CDR3 DNA: TGCGCCAGCAGTCAATCGTACCGATGTTTAAGACAGGGGGAAGGAGAGCAGTACTTC.

CDR3 DNA: TGTGCCAGCAGCGCCAGGGTGGGACATGATTTTTTCTTT. This codes for CASSARVGHDFFF. The gene calls are TRBV9 and TRBJ1-1; a weak D match, TRBD1 (6 bases). This CDR3 region has 13 residues. Germline V gives CDR1 SGDLS, CDR2 YYNGEE. Deletions cut 3 bases from V and 13 bases from J, with 19 bases between.

The genes are TRBV30 and TRBJ1-2; D possibly corresponds to TRBD1 (5 bases). The V end was cut by 3 bases, the J end by 4 bases, with 9 bases between. The CDR3 has 12 amino acids. Germline values: CDR1 GTSNPN, CDR2 SVGIG (reference sequence). In DNA, the CDR3 is TGTGCCTGGAGGCGGACACCCTATGGCTACACCTTC. The encoded protein is CAWRRTPYGYTF.

V gene TRBV7-3 combines with J gene TRBJ2-7; D call uncertain. The V end lost 2 bases, the J end lost 2 bases, and 7 bases lay between the germline ends. There are 13 residues in the CDR3. CDR1 and CDR2 (germline): SGHTA, FQGTGA. The CDR3 is CASSLGHTYEQYF. The CDR3 bases are TGTGCCAGCAGCTTAGGGCACACCTACGAGCAGTACTTC.

The chain couples TRBV6-1 to TRBJ2-1; tentatively, D is TRBD1 (5 bases). Germline CDR1 is MNHNS and CDR2 is SASEGT. V lost 2 bases and J 7 bases, leaving 12 bases between the germline ends. The CDR3 is 14 residues long. The CDR3 DNA sequence: TGTGCCAGCAGTGAAAATCAGGGTTGGAATGAGCAGTTCTTC. It yields the protein CASSENQGWNEQFF.

The CDR3 spells CASSLGHTRNTGELFF. The CDR3 DNA sequence: TGCGCCAGCAGCTTGGGACACACGAGGAACACCGGGGAGCTGTTTTTT. The chain uses TRBV5-1 and TRBJ2-2; D ambiguous. There are 16 residues in the CDR3. Per germline, CDR1 SGHRS and CDR2 YFSETQ. V was shortened by 0 bases and J by 1 base, with 10 bases between the two germline ends.

The chain uses TRBV5-5 and TRBJ2-1, with 12 bases lining up with TRBD2. This CDR3 region has 17 residues. V dropped 4 bases and J dropped 6; count of bases not matched to a gene: 11. The germline V gene encodes CDR1 SGHKS and CDR2 YYEKEE (reference sequence). CDR3 sequence (DNA): TGTGCCAGCAGCCGGCGATCCGGGACTAGCGGGCTCAATGAGCAGTTCTTC. Protein product: CASSRRSGTSGLNEQFF.

J is TRBJ1-4 and V is TRBV9; 7 nucleotides line up with TRBD1. This CDR3 is 15 amino acids long. Looked up from germline, CDR1 is SGDLS and CDR2 is YYNGEE. V lost 0 bases and J lost 7; bases outside the gene matches: 6. The CDR3, as DNA: TGTGCCAGCAGCGTAGGAGGGGGACAGAGTGAAAAACTGTTTTTT. Its translation: CASSVGGGQSEKLFF.

J is TRBJ1-2 and V is TRBV7-9; 12 nucleotides match TRBD1. Germline assignment: CDR1 SEHNR and CDR2 FQNEAQ (reference sequence). The J segment lost 3 bases and the V segment lost 8 bases, leaving 1 base of the junction unmatched. The CDR3 length is 13 residues. The CDR3 DNA reads TGTGCCAGCCGGGACAGGGGGCACTATGGCTACACCTTC. It is translated as CASRDRGHYGYTF.

This clone was observed once. The chain carries TRBV5-5 and TRBJ1-3, with D maybe TRBD1 (5 bases). V lost 0 bases to trimming and J lost 9 bases, with 19 bases between them. The CDR3 is 16 amino acids. The germline CDR1 and CDR2 sequences are SGHKS and YYEKEE (reference sequence). The CDR3 loop is CASSLVHTGDLGTIYF. DNA for the CDR3: TGTGCCAGCAGCTTGGTTCATACGGGGGACCTCGGCACCATATATTTT.

The chain carries TRBV6-4 and TRBJ1-2; TRBD1 agrees at 9 bases. The CDR3 runs 14 residues. Looked up from germline, CDR1 is MRHNA and CDR2 is SNTAGT. V lost 8 bases to trimming and J lost 7 bases; unmatched junction nucleotides: 11. CDR3 nucleotide sequence: TGTGCCAGCTGTAAAGTACAGGGGGCGCCTGGCTACACCTTC. Encoded protein: CASCKVQGAPGYTF.

The J gene is TRBJ2-3, the V gene TRBV7-9, with D possibly matching TRBD2 (7 bases). Germline V gene lookup returns CDR1 SEHNR and CDR2 FQNEAQ (reference sequence). V lost 10 bases to trimming and J lost 5 bases, with 13 bases between them. The CDR3 sequence is 12 residues long. The CDR3 is CATGGQIDTQYF. CDR3 DNA sequence: TGTGCCACGGGGGGACAAATAGATACGCAGTATTTT. The entire variable domain, with the rest obtained from reference TRBV7-9 and TRBJ2-3, is as follows: DTGVSQNPRHKITKRGQNVTFRCDPISEHNRLYWYRQTLGQGPEFLTYFQNEAQLEKSRLLSDRFSAERPKGSFSTLEIQRTEQGDSAMYLCATGGQIDTQYFGPGTRLTVL.

The chain carries TRBV7-6 and TRBJ2-5; 7 nucleotides agree with TRBD1. V gave up 7 bases and J gave up 5 bases; unmatched junction bases: 10. Germline values: CDR1 SGHVS, CDR2 FNYEAQ. This CDR3 has 14 residues. The CDR3 here is CASTEGALKETQYF. Here the CDR3 DNA reads TGTGCCAGCACCGAGGGGGCGCTTAAGGAGACCCAGTACTTC.

With regard to this clone: Other DNA sequences in this specimen translate into the identical CDR3. The rearrangement uses TRBV7-8 and TRBJ2-7; 7 bases are a match to TRBD2. Per the germline V gene, CDR1 is SGHVS and CDR2 is FQNEAQ. The CDR3 totals 16 residues. J lost 0 bases, V lost 2 bases, and 7 bases had no gene match. CDR3 coding DNA: TGTGCCAGCAGCTTAACGGGAGGCTCTTCCTCCTACGAGCAGTACTTC. This gives the protein CASSLTGGSSSYEQYF. Based on the CDR3 plus reference TRBV7-8 and TRBJ2-7, the full variable domain is GAGVSQSPRYKVAKRGQDVALRCDPISGHVSLFWYQQALGQGPEFLTYFQNEAQLDKSGLPSDRFFAERPEGSVSTLKIQRTQQEDSAVYLCASSLTGGSSSYEQYFGPGTRLTVT.

The genes are TRBV7-9 and TRBJ2-7; D possibly corresponds to TRBD2 (5 bases). From germline, CDR1 is SEHNR and CDR2 FQNEAQ (reference sequence). This CDR3 is 12 amino acids long. The V gene lost 6 bases and the J gene lost 3 bases, with 9 bases spanning the gap. CDR3 in amino acids: CASSLSGYEQYF. DNA for the CDR3: TGTGCCAGCAGTTTAAGCGGCTACGAGCAGTACTTC.

J is TRBJ2-3 and V is TRBV5-1; 9 nucleotides align to TRBD1. J gave up 4 bases and V 4 bases, and 4 bases lay outside the gene matches. Per germline, CDR1 SGHRS and CDR2 YFSETQ. This CDR3 region has 14 residues. The CDR3 DNA reads as TGCGCCAGCAGCGGGGACAGGGTCTCAGATACGCAGTATTTT. Protein: CASSGDRVSDTQYF.

This chain links TRBV5-6 with TRBJ2-1; tentative D call: TRBD2 (7 bases). Germline V gene data show CDR1 as SGHDT and CDR2 as YYEEEE. The CDR3 has 15 residues. Between the trimmed V and J ends, which lost 6 bases and 3 bases, there was a span of 16 bases. CDR3 sequence: CASTLGRDIYNEQFF. CDR3 sequence (DNA): TGTGCCAGCACCCTTGGGAGGGACATCTACAATGAGCAGTTCTTC.

The rearrangement uses TRBV24-1 and TRBJ2-2; unclear D gene. CDR1 KGHDR and CDR2 SFDVKD come from the germline V gene. CDR3 length: 10 residues. The V end was cut by 9 bases, the J end by 6 bases, with 4 bases between. This CDR3 is CATRAGELFF. The CDR3 coding sequence is TGTGCCACCCGCGCCGGGGAGCTGTTTTTT.

CDR3 amino acids: CASSYSGRVNNEQFF. The CDR3 coding sequence is TGTGCCAGCAGTTATAGCGGGAGAGTCAACAATGAGCAGTTCTTC. The chain couples TRBV6-5 to TRBJ2-1; 9 bases are a match to TRBD2. The trim removed 3 bases at V and 5 bases at J, leaving 5 bases unmatched. The CDR3 length is 15 residues. CDR1 and CDR2 (germline): MNHEY, SVGAGI.

The CDR3 is CASSLGGTAEAFF. As DNA, the CDR3 is TGTGCCAGCAGCTTAGGTGGGACAGCTGAAGCTTTCTTT. The V call is TRBV11-2, the J call TRBJ1-1; 7 bases match TRBD1. This CDR3 spans 13 amino acids. The V gene end was trimmed by 1 base and the J gene end by 6 bases; junction bases not matched to a gene: 2. Germline V gene data show CDR1 as SGHAT and CDR2 as FQNNGV.

This chain uses TRBV7-6 with TRBJ2-7, with a weak D call TRBD2 (6 bases). Trimming cost V 2 bases and J 4 bases, with 15 bases left between them. The CDR3 consists of 15 residues. CDR1 is SGHVS, CDR2 FNYEAQ, per germline. The CDR3 loop is CASSLLEGPIYEQYF. The CDR3 DNA reads as TGTGCCAGCAGCTTATTGGAGGGGCCAATTTACGAGCAGTACTTC.

The genes are TRBV5-6 and TRBJ1-3; D is possibly TRBD1 (6 bases). The germline V gene has CDR1 SGHDT and CDR2 YYEEEE. Trimming left V 4 bases short and J 2 bases short, with 16 bases between. The CDR3 runs to 16 residues. The CDR3 sequence is CASSPFRDKPGNTIYF. The CDR3 DNA reads TGTGCCAGCAGCCCATTCCGGGACAAACCTGGAAACACCATATATTTT.

The chain couples TRBV7-6 to TRBJ2-1; D gene ambiguous. CDR1 is SGHVS, CDR2 FNYEAQ, per germline. CDR3 size: 15 residues. The V end was cut by 5 bases, the J end by 8 bases, with 19 bases between. The CDR3 loop is CASSPEARSSYEQFF. Here the CDR3 DNA reads TGTGCCAGCAGCCCCGAGGCACGGAGTAGCTATGAGCAGTTCTTC.

The genes are TRBV7-9 and TRBJ2-3; 13 nucleotides agree with TRBD2. This CDR3 spans 16 amino acids. Germline V CDR1 and CDR2: SEHNR, FQNEAQ (reference sequence). V was clipped by 5 bases and J by 5 bases; unmatched bases: 7. This chain's CDR3 is CASSHLLAGGGDTQYF. In DNA form, the CDR3 reads TGTGCCAGCAGCCATTTACTAGCGGGAGGGGGAGATACGCAGTATTTT.

V usage is TRBV27 and J usage is TRBJ1-2; possible D gene TRBD1, 5 bases. V was cut by 0 bases and J by 7 bases, with 9 bases left in between. The V gene's germline CDR1 is MNHEY and CDR2 SMNVEV (reference sequence). There are 13 residues in the CDR3. The CDR3 nucleotides are TGTGCCAGCAGTTTATCGTCGGGGGGTGGCTACACCTTC. Amino acid sequence: CASSLSSGGGYTF.

This clone was counted a few times. The chain is built from TRBV2 and TRBJ2-3; weak D call: TRBD2 (5 bases). Germline assignment: CDR1 SNHLY and CDR2 FYNNEI. Trimming removed 7 bases at V and 6 bases at J, with 17 bases between. This CDR3 region has 14 residues. In nucleotides, the CDR3 is TGTGCCAGCACCCGAGAGGGCTCGTCGGATACGCAGTATTTT. Translated, it gives CASTREGSSDTQYF. Full variable domain (rest looked up from reference TRBV2 and TRBJ2-3): EPEVTQTPSHQVTQMGQEVILRCVPISNHLYFYWYRQILGQKVEFLVSFYNNEISEKSEIFDDQFSVERPDGSNFTLKIRSTKLEDSAMYFCASTREGSSDTQYFGPGTRLTVL.

The sample holds one count of this clone. The gene calls are TRBV6-2 or TRBV6-3 and TRBJ2-1, with 9 bases fitting TRBD1. CDR1 is MNHEY and CDR2 is SVGEGT in the germline V gene. Trimming cost V 4 bases and J 7 bases; bases outside gene matches: 2. The CDR3 has 13 residues. The CDR3 protein is CASSSTGGNEQFF. The CDR3 DNA follows: TGTGCCAGCAGTTCGACAGGGGGGAATGAGCAGTTCTTC.

The V gene is TRBV21-1, the J gene TRBJ1-3. TRBV21-1 is flagged as a pseudogene. This CDR3 has 15 residues. CDR3: CASSKAAGGLLAIYF. The CDR3 nucleotides are TGTGCCAGCAGCAAAGCGGCGGGAGGGTTACTCGCCATATATTTT.

CDR3 in amino acids: CASSPIVPNTEAFF. Written as DNA, the CDR3 is TGTGCCAGCAGCCCCATAGTTCCGAACACTGAAGCTTTCTTT. The chain combines TRBV11-2 with TRBJ1-1, with D unresolved. Germline assignment: CDR1 SGHAT and CDR2 FQNNGV. This CDR3 is built from 14 residues. V lost 5 bases and J 1 base, leaving 11 bases between the germline ends.

This chain uses TRBV5-1 with TRBJ2-1, with a possible D match to TRBD1 (6 bases). Trimming shortened V by 6 bases and J by 5 bases, and 15 bases separated the two germline ends. This CDR3 comprises 14 residues. Germline V gene sequence: CDR1 SGHRS, CDR2 YFSETQ. The CDR3 spells CASTVWKGDNEQFF. As DNA, the CDR3 is TGCGCCAGCACCGTCTGGAAGGGGGACAATGAGCAGTTCTTC.

The chain couples TRBV7-9 to TRBJ1-1; D not resolved. Germline CDR1 and CDR2: SEHNR and FQNEAQ (reference sequence). The CDR3 runs 15 residues. Trimming left V 0 bases short and J 0 bases short, with 8 bases between. CDR3: CASSLAQVMNTEAFF. CDR3 bases: TGTGCCAGCAGCTTAGCCCAGGTGATGAACACTGAAGCTTTCTTT.

For this clone: The same CDR3 can be traced to other DNA sequences in this sample. The chain recombines TRBV19 with TRBJ2-7; D may be TRBD2 (5 bases). Germline values: CDR1 LNHDA, CDR2 SQIVND (reference sequence). V gave up 5 bases and J gave up 1 base, with 9 bases separating them. The CDR3 contains 13 residues. The CDR3 is CASSPGESYEQYF. The CDR3 DNA follows: TGTGCCAGTAGTCCCGGGGAGTCCTACGAGCAGTACTTC.